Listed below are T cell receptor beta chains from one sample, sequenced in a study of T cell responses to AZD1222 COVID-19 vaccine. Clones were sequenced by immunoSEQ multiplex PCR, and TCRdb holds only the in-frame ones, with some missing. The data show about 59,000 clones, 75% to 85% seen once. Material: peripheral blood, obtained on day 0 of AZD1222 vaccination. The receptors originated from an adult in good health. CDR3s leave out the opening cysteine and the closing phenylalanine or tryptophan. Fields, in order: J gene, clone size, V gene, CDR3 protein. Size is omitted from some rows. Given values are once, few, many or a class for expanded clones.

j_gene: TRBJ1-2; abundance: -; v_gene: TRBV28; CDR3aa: ASSLLQGNYGYT
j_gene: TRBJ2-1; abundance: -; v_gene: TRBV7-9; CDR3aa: ASSLIAGVFNEQF
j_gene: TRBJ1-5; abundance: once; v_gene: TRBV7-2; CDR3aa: ASSSRNQPQH
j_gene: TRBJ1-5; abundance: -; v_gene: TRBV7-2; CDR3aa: ASSLSGGGNQPQH
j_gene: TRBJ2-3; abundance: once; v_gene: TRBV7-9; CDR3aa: ASSSSGADTQY
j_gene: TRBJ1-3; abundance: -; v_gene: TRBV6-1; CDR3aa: ASSAPGQGSGNTIY
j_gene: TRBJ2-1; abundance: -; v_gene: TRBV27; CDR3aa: ASSEASGPSYNEQF
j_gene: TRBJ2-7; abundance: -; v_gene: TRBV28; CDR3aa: ASSPQGITYEQY
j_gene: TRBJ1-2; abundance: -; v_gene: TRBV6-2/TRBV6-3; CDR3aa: ASSLQGNYGYT
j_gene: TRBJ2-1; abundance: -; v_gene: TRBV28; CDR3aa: ASTRQERKQF
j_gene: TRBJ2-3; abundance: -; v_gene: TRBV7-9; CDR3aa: ASSPGELDTQY
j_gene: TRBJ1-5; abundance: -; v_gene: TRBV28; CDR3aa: ASSQGAGGNQPQH
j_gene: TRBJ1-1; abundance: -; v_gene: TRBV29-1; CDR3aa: SVEDRYSERLEAF
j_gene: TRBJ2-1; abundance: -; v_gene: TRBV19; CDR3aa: ASSPISSYNEQF
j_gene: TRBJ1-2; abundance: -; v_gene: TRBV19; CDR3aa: ASSSRREGNRVYGYT